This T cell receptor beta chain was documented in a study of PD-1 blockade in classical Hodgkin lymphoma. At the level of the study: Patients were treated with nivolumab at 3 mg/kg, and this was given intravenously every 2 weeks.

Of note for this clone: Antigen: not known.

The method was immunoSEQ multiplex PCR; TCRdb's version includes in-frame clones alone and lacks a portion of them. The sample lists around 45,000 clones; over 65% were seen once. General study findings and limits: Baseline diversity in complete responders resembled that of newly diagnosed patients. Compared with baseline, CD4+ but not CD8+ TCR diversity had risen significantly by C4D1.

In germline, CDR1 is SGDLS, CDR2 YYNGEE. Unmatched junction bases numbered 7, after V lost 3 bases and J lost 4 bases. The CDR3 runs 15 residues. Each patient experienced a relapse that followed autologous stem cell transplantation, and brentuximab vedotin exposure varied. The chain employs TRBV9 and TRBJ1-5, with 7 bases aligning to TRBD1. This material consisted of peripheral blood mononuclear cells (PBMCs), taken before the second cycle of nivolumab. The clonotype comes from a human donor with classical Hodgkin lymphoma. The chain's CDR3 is CASSGPGTVNQPQHF. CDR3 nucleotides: TGTGCCAGCAGCGGTCCCGGGACAGTTAATCAGCCCCAGCATTTT.